This T cell receptor beta chain is from a study of graft-versus-host responses after intestinal transplantation. Study-wide context: Each recipient received anti-thymocyte globulin induction, then tacrolimus and steroids for approximately 3 years.

Of note for this clone: Its antigen is still unknown.

Study results and caveats: GvH clonotypes were identified within recipient marrow, with a subset emerging first in ileum or blood.

The germline CDR1 and CDR2 sequences are GTSNPN and SVGIG (reference sequence). The V and J ends lost 4 bases and 5 bases, in that order; junction bases with no gene match: 10. This CDR3 region has 15 residues. Data came from immunoSEQ multiplex PCR; TCRdb stores just in-frame clones and leaves some out. The data contain tens of thousands of clones, around 90% of them singletons. This rearrangement joins TRBV30 to TRBJ1-2; 10 nucleotides match TRBD1. Here the sequenced sample was unstimulated CD4+ T cells sorted from spleen or lymph node cells, taken before transplant. This TCR came from a human donor who was the organ donor for an intestinal transplant. In DNA form, the CDR3 reads TGTGCCTGGATGGGGGACAGGGGCCCCGCTTATGGCTACACCTTC. Translated: CAWMGDRGPAYGYTF. Filled out from reference TRBV30 and TRBJ1-2, the complete variable domain reads SQTIHQWPATLVQPVGSPLSLECTVEGTSNPNLYWYRQAAGRGLQLLFYSVGIGQISSEVPQNLSASRPQDRQFILSSKKLLLSDSGFYLCAWMGDRGPAYGYTFGSGTRLTVV.